This T cell receptor beta chain comes out of a study of graft-versus-host responses after intestinal transplantation. Libraries were prepared by immunoSEQ multiplex PCR; TCRdb keeps only in-frame clonotypes and omits some of them. The sample lists some 150,000 clones, around nine tenths occurring once. CDR3 length equals 15 residues. CDR1 and CDR2 from the germline V gene are LGHNA and YNFKEQ. The trim removed 4 bases at V and 2 bases at J, leaving 5 bases unmatched. General study findings and limits: Marrow from the recipient contained GvH clones, some of which had appeared first in ileum or blood.

Points on this clone: The target antigen is unknown.

The sequences come from unstimulated CD4+ T cells sorted from spleen or lymph node cells, collected before intestinal transplant. The rearrangement links TRBV4-2 to TRBJ2-7, with 10 bases fitting TRBD1. The receptor's source is a human donor who received an intestinal transplant. The CDR3 is CASSPGTGVTYEQYF. The DNA of the CDR3 is TGTGCCAGCAGCCCCGGGACAGGGGTGACCTACGAGCAGTACTTC.